A single sample is the source of the 20 T cell receptor beta chains below, sequenced in a study of cytomegalovirus exposure and HLA in healthy donors. The primer mix had 60 Vbeta and 13 Jbeta primers. Method: immunoSEQ multiplex PCR; TCRdb's copy keeps in-frame clones and lacks some. The sample carries approximately 91,000 clones, roughly 67% recorded once. Sequenced material: PBMCs. These receptors came from a human donor in good health.

This clone has a handful of counts. Here the CDR3 reads CSVEPSGGQQFF. The CDR3 DNA sequence: TGCAGCGTTGAACCGTCCGGCGGCCAGCAGTTCTTC. The chain uses TRBV29-1 and TRBJ2-1; D is unresolved. V was clipped by 2 bases and J by 11 bases, with 13 bases between them. Germline CDR1 SQVTM, CDR2 ANQGSEA. The CDR3 runs to 12 residues.

The chain has TRBV11-1 and TRBJ2-2, with TRBD1 matching 7 bases. Germline V gene lookup returns CDR1 SGHAT and CDR2 FQDESV (reference sequence). The CDR3 covers 14 residues. J was trimmed by 2 bases and V by 8 bases; bases with no gene match: 5. This chain's CDR3 is CASLRDSNTGELFF. The CDR3, as DNA: TGTGCCAGCCTCCGGGACAGCAACACCGGGGAGCTGTTTTTT.

The chain carries TRBV6-5 and TRBJ2-1, with a tentative D call TRBD2 (7 bases). Germline V gene sequence: CDR1 MNHEY, CDR2 SVGAGI. The CDR3 loop spans 16 amino acids. The ends were cut back, 2 bases at V and 6 bases at J, with 17 bases in the middle. The CDR3 region has the DNA TGTGCCAGCAGTTACGTCGTGGGGGGGCCGGGCAATGAGCAGTTCTTC. It specifies CASSYVVGGPGNEQFF.

This chain links TRBV7-3 with TRBJ2-3; TRBD2 matches 8 bases. V dropped 2 bases and J dropped 3; count of bases not matched to a gene: 10. Germline V CDR1 and CDR2: SGHTA, FQGTGA. The CDR3 consists of 17 residues. In nucleotides, the CDR3 is TGTGCCAGCAGCTTACGGTTGGGCGGGGGGCGAACAGATACGCAGTATTTT. Amino acids: CASSLRLGGGRTDTQYF.

V and J are TRBV2 and TRBJ1-5; D unresolved. Between the trimmed V and J ends, which lost 1 base and 9 bases, there was a span of 10 bases. Germline values: CDR1 SNHLY, CDR2 FYNNEI. The CDR3 sequence is 13 residues long. The CDR3 loop is CASSEGPDRPQHF. CDR3 coding DNA: TGTGCCAGCAGTGAAGGTCCCGATAGGCCCCAGCATTTT.

V usage is TRBV19 and J usage is TRBJ1-5; 7 bases line up with TRBD1. V lost 1 base and J lost 4; bases outside the gene matches: 7. This CDR3 has 16 amino acids. The germline V gene has CDR1 LNHDA and CDR2 SQIVND (reference sequence). CDR3 nucleotide sequence: TGTGCCAGTAGTATAGGAGGGGGCTTCGGGAATCAGCCCCAGCATTTT. Protein: CASSIGGGFGNQPQHF.

V is TRBV30 and J is TRBJ2-6; maybe TRBD1 (6 bases). Germline V lookup: CDR1 GTSNPN, CDR2 SVGIG (reference sequence). This CDR3 is 14 amino acids long. Deletions cut 5 bases from V and 2 bases from J, with 10 bases between. CDR3 residues: CAWADSPGANVLTF. CDR3 nucleotide sequence: TGTGCCTGGGCGGACAGTCCTGGGGCCAACGTCCTGACTTTC.

V and J are TRBV30 and TRBJ2-3, with 8 positions matching TRBD2. CDR1 and CDR2 from the germline V gene are GTSNPN and SVGIG (reference sequence). The CDR3 spans 14 residues. Unmatched junction bases numbered 3, after V lost 4 bases and J lost 0 bases. Written as DNA, the CDR3 is TGTGCCTGGATCGGCGGGGGGAGCACAGATACGCAGTATTTT. Amino acid sequence: CAWIGGGSTDTQYF.

The V and J genes are TRBV7-2 and TRBJ1-2, with 10 bases fitting TRBD1. From germline, CDR1 is SGHTA and CDR2 FQGNSA. The CDR3 is 14 residues long. V was pared by 5 bases and J by 3 bases, with 3 bases of the junction left unmatched. CDR3 nucleotides: TGTGCCAGCAGCGTAGGACAGGGGGACTATGGCTACACCTTC. It codes for CASSVGQGDYGYTF.

The J gene is TRBJ2-5, the V gene TRBV5-1; D is unclear. Trimming pared 3 bases from V and 2 bases from J, leaving 2 bases between. Per the germline V gene, CDR1 is SGHRS and CDR2 is YFSETQ. This CDR3 spans 11 amino acids. The CDR3: CASSSQETQYF. For the CDR3, the DNA is TGCGCCAGCAGCTCACAAGAGACCCAGTACTTC.

This chain links TRBV5-1 with TRBJ2-4, with D possibly matching TRBD2 (5 bases). Trimming shortened V by 0 bases and J by 1 base, and 8 bases separated the two germline ends. The CDR3 covers 15 residues. CDR1 and CDR2 (germline): SGHRS, YFSETQ. The CDR3 spells CASSLGGWAKNIQYF. The DNA for the CDR3 is TGCGCCAGCAGCTTGGGAGGGTGGGCCAAAAACATTCAGTACTTC. The full variable domain, in which reference TRBV5-1 and TRBJ2-4 provide the parts outside the CDR3, is KAGVTQTPRYLIKTRGQQVTLSCSPISGHRSVSWYQQTPGQGLQFLFEYFSETQRNKGNFPGRFSGRQFSNSRSEMNVSTLELGDSALYLCASSLGGWAKNIQYFGAGTRLSVL.

This clone was recorded only once. The rearrangement joins TRBV18 to TRBJ1-2; maybe TRBD1 (6 bases). The length of the CDR3 is 14 residues. Trimming left V 3 bases short and J 4 bases short, with 12 bases between. CDR1 is KGHSH, CDR2 LQKENI, per germline. The CDR3 is CASSPGGAGYGYTF. CDR3 in DNA: TGTGCCAGCTCACCGGGGGGGGCTGGCTATGGCTACACCTTC.

This clone has more than one count but fewer than ten. The chain carries TRBV4-3 and TRBJ2-6, with TRBD2 matching over 9 bases. V lost 2 bases and J lost 0; bases outside the gene matches: 5. Germline V gene data show CDR1 as LGHNA and CDR2 as YSLEER. The CDR3 is 18 amino acids. Written as DNA, the CDR3 is TGCGCCAGCAGCCAAAATAGCGGGGGCCCCTCTGGGGCCAACGTCCTGACTTTC. It codes for CASSQNSGGPSGANVLTF.

The V call is TRBV5-1, the J call TRBJ1-1; 8 bases agree with TRBD1. Trimming took 3 bases from V and 1 from J; bases not matched to a gene: 2. The CDR3 contains 14 residues. The germline gives CDR1 SGHRS, CDR2 YFSETQ. CDR3 in amino acids: CASSWDRQNTEAFF. The CDR3 DNA is TGCGCCAGCAGCTGGGACAGGCAGAACACTGAAGCTTTCTTT.

This rearrangement joins TRBV28 to TRBJ2-7; 10 nucleotides align to TRBD1. After removal of 4 bases from V and 2 bases from J, the junction contained 8 bases not matched to a gene. The CDR3 extends over 16 amino acids. CDR1 is MDHEN, CDR2 SYDVKM, per germline. CDR3 nucleotide sequence: TGTGCCAGCAGTTCCATAGGGACAGGGGCGACCTACGAGCAGTACTTC. It yields the protein CASSSIGTGATYEQYF.

The chain recombines TRBV12-5 with TRBJ2-4; no clear D gene. The CDR3 loop spans 18 amino acids. Trimming cost V 0 bases and J 0 bases, with 15 bases left between them. Germline V lookup: CDR1 LGHNT, CDR2 FRNRAP. CDR3 sequence (DNA): TGTGCTAGTGGTTTGGTACGCGTTATAGCTCTAGCCAAAAACATTCAGTACTTC. It encodes CASGLVRVIALAKNIQYF.

The V gene is TRBV9, the J gene TRBJ1-1, with D hard to call. This CDR3 comprises 12 residues. Looked up from germline, CDR1 is SGDLS and CDR2 is YYNGEE. Trimming shortened V by 3 bases and J by 1 base, and 4 bases separated the two germline ends. CDR3 nucleotides: TGTGCCAGCAGCGCCCAGAACACTGAAGCTTTCTTT. This translates into CASSAQNTEAFF.

This sequence joins TRBV6-6 and TRBJ1-1; 9 bases match TRBD1. The CDR3 contains 13 residues. The germline gives CDR1 MNHNY, CDR2 SVGAGI (reference sequence). V was clipped by 8 bases and J by 4 bases; unmatched bases: 5. The CDR3 sequence: CASETGGGTEAFF. The CDR3 bases are TGTGCCAGCGAGACAGGGGGAGGCACTGAAGCTTTCTTT.

This clone was found a few times. The gene calls are TRBV9 and TRBJ2-3; 10 bases fit TRBD2. The CDR3 loop spans 15 amino acids. Germline V lookup: CDR1 SGDLS, CDR2 YYNGEE. V was clipped by 2 bases and J by 1 base; unmatched bases: 1. The CDR3: CASSVLAGGTDTQYF. The CDR3 coding sequence is TGTGCCAGCAGCGTTCTAGCGGGGGGCACAGATACGCAGTATTTT.

V and J are TRBV18 and TRBJ1-2, with D possibly TRBD1 on 5 matching bases. Germline loops: CDR1 KGHSH, CDR2 LQKENI. V was clipped by 2 bases and J by 5 bases, with 12 bases between them. This CDR3 is built from 14 residues. The CDR3 coding sequence is TGTGCCAGCTCACCAAGCGGGGGAGGATATGGCTACACCTTC. Its protein is CASSPSGGGYGYTF.